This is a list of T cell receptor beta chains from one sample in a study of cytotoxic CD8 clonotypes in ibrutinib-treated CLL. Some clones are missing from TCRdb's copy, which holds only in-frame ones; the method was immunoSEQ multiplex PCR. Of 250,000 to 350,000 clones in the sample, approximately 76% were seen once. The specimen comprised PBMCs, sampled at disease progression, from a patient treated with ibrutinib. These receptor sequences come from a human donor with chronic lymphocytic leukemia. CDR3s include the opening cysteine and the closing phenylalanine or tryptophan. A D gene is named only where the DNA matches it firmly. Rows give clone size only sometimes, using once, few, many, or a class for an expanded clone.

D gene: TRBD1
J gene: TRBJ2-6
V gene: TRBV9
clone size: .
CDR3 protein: CASSATGTGGFGANVLTF
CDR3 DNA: TGTGCCAGCAGCGCGACCGGGACAGGGGGCTTCGGGGCCAACGTCCTGACTTTC

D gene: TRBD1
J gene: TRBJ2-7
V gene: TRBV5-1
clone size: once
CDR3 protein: CASSLTLLGQGSYEQYF
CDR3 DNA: TGCGCCAGCAGCTTGACACTTCTGGGACAGGGCTCCTACGAGCAGTACTTC

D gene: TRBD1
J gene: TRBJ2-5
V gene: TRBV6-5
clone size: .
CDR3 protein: CASSYGTGEETQYF
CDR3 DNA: TGTGCCAGCAGTTACGGGACAGGGGAAGAGACCCAGTACTTC

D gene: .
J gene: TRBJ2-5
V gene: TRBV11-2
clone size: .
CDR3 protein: CASTGTLVETQYF
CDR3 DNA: TGTGCCAGCACAGGGACTCTGGTGGAGACCCAGTACTTC

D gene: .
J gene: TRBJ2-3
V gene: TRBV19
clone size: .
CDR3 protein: CASSKGTSTDTQYF
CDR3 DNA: TGTGCCAGTAGTAAGGGAACTAGCACAGATACGCAGTATTTT

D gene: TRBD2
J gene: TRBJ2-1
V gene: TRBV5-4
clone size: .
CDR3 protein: CASSMRGIIGTSGVYNEQFF
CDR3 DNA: TGTGCCAGCAGTATGAGAGGTATAATCGGGACTAGCGGGGTATACAATGAGCAGTTCTTC

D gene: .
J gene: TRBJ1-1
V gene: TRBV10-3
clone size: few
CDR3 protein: CAISATGSTEAFF
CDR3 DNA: TGTGCCATCAGTGCCACAGGGAGTACTGAAGCTTTCTTT

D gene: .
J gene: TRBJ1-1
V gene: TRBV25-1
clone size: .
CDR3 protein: CASSDAGNTEAFF
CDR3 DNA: TGTGCCAGCAGTGATGCCGGGAACACTGAAGCTTTCTTT

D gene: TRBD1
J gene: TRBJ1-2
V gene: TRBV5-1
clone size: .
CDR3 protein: CASSSGQGRFGYTF
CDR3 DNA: TGCGCCAGCAGCTCGGGACAGGGGAGATTTGGCTACACCTTC

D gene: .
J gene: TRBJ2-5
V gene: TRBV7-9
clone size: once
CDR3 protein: CASSDSETTQETQYF
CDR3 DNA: TGTGCCAGCAGTGACAGCGAAACCACCCAGGAGACCCAGTACTTC

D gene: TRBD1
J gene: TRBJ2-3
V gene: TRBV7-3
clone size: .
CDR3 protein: CASSLTGTGSPDTQYF
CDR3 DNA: TGTGCCAGCAGCTTAACAGGGACAGGGTCCCCAGATACGCAGTATTTT

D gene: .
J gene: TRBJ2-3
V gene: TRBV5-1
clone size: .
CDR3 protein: CASRYRTANSDTQYF
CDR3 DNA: TGCGCCAGCAGATATAGGACTGCTAACTCGGATACGCAGTATTTT

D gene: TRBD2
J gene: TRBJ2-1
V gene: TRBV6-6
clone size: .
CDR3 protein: CASSTVAGISYNEQFF
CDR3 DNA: TGTGCCAGCAGTACTGTAGCGGGTATTTCCTACAATGAGCAGTTCTTC

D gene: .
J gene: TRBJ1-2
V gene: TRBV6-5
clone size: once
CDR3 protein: CASSYGGLRYGYTF
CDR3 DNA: TGTGCCAGCAGTTACGGGGGGTTGCGCTATGGCTACACCTTC

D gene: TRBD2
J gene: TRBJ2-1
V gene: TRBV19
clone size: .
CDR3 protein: CASSILAGGPNEQFF
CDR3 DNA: TGTGCCAGTAGTATACTGGCGGGAGGTCCCAATGAGCAGTTCTTC

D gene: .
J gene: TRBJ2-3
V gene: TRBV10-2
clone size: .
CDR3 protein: CASSDYPYGQGRTDTQYF
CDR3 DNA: TGCGCCAGCAGTGATTACCCCTATGGGCAGGGGAGGACAGATACGCAGTATTTT

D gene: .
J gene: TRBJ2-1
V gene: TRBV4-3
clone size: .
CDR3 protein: CASSQEFDEQFF
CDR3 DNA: TGCGCCAGCAGCCAAGAATTCGATGAGCAGTTCTTC

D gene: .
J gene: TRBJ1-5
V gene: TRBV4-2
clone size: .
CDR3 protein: CASSPRERQPQHF
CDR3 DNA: TGTGCCAGCAGCCCAAGGGAGAGGCAGCCCCAGCATTTT

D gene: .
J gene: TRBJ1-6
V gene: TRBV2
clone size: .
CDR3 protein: CASRGRGQGSSPLHF
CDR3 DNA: TGTGCCAGCAGGGGGAGAGGGCAGGGTTCTTCACCCCTCCACTTT

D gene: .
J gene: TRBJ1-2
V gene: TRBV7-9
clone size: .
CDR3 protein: CASSPLVTVTNYGYTF
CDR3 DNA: TGTGCCAGCAGCCCACTGGTCACAGTAACTAACTATGGCTACACCTTC

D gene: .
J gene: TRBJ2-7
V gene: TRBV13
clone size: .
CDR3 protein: CASSRGGYEQYF
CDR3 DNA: TGTGCCAGCAGCCGCGGCGGGTACGAGCAGTACTTC

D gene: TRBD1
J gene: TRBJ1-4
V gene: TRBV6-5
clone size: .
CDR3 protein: CASSSPGTGNEKLFF
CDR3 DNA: TGTGCCAGCAGTTCCCCCGGGACAGGGAATGAAAAACTGTTTTTT

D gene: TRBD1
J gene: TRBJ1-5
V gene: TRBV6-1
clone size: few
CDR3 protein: CASRPQGGVYQPQHF
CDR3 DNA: TGTGCCAGCAGGCCACAGGGGGGAGTATATCAGCCCCAGCATTTT